These 11 T cell receptor beta chains originate from one sample sequenced in a study of T cell responses to AZD1222 COVID-19 vaccine. Clones were sequenced by immunoSEQ multiplex PCR, and TCRdb holds only the in-frame ones, with some missing. The repertoire holds some 95,000 clones, with around nine tenths as singletons. The sequenced sample was peripheral blood, obtained 28 days after the second AZD1222 dose. The receptors stem from an adult who received the AZD1222 COVID-19 vaccine.

V usage is TRBV19 and J usage is TRBJ2-5, with TRBD2 matching 14 bases. The V gene end was trimmed by 4 bases and the J gene end by 5 bases; junction bases not matched to a gene: 3. Germline loops: CDR1 LNHDA, CDR2 SQIVND (reference sequence). CDR3 length: 15 amino acids. The CDR3 nucleotides read TGTGCCAGTAGTAGACTAGCGGGGGGGCTGGAGACCCAGTACTTC. Residues: CASSRLAGGLETQYF.

The chain combines TRBV5-1 with TRBJ1-2; TRBD1 agrees at 7 bases. Germline V gene sequence: CDR1 SGHRS, CDR2 YFSETQ. This CDR3 has 15 residues. V shed 3 bases, J shed 4 bases, and the junction held 9 bases outside the gene matches. CDR3 region: CASSSGGTIPYGYTF. In DNA form, the CDR3 reads TGCGCCAGCAGCTCAGGGGGTACCATACCCTATGGCTACACCTTC.

This rearrangement joins TRBV7-8 to TRBJ2-1; the D is unclear. The CDR3 sequence is 17 residues long. The V end was cut by 2 bases, the J end by 5 bases, with 19 bases between. Germline V gene lookup returns CDR1 SGHVS and CDR2 FQNEAQ. The CDR3 sequence is CASSLLVGFTGHNEQFF. CDR3 bases: TGTGCCAGCAGCTTACTTGTGGGGTTTACGGGTCACAATGAGCAGTTCTTC.

The J gene is TRBJ2-5, the V gene TRBV4-1; 11 nucleotides agree with TRBD2. V was pared by 4 bases and J by 2 bases, with 9 bases of the junction left unmatched. Germline values: CDR1 MGHRA, CDR2 YSYEKL. CDR3 length: 17 residues. The CDR3 protein is CASSLRGLAEPQETQYF. The CDR3 nucleotides read TGCGCCAGCAGCCTCAGGGGACTAGCGGAGCCACAAGAGACCCAGTACTTC.

The chain uses TRBV2 and TRBJ1-6; 7 nucleotides match TRBD1. The CDR3 has 17 residues. Germline-derived CDR1 and CDR2 are SNHLY and FYNNEI. With 8 bases clipped from V and 7 bases from J, the junction kept 17 bases outside the gene matches. CDR3 nucleotides: TGTGCCAGCTCCTGGGAGGGAACCGGGACAGCAAATTCACCCCTCCACTTT. It specifies CASSWEGTGTANSPLHF.

The chain carries TRBV18 and TRBJ2-7; 9 bases map to TRBD1. The V segment lost 3 bases and the J segment 5 bases; nucleotides outside the gene matches: 8. Germline lookup yields CDR1 KGHSH and CDR2 LQKENI. The CDR3 length is 15 residues. In DNA form, the CDR3 reads TGTGCCAGCTCACCGACCGGGACAGGGCTCCACGAGCAGTACTTC. Translated, it gives CASSPTGTGLHEQYF.

About this clone itself: The same CDR3 arises from other DNA sequences in this sample as well. The chain joins TRBV6-4 to TRBJ2-2; D remains ambiguous. CDR1 and CDR2 (germline): MRHNA, SNTAGT. The CDR3 is 13 amino acids. V lost 0 bases and J 3 bases, leaving 2 bases between the germline ends. This chain's CDR3 is CASSDSDTGELFF. The DNA of the CDR3 is TGTGCCAGCAGTGACTCCGACACCGGGGAGCTGTTTTTT.

The chain combines TRBV19 with TRBJ2-1; 10 bases align to TRBD2. This CDR3 contains 16 residues. Germline lookup yields CDR1 LNHDA and CDR2 SQIVND (reference sequence). V was clipped by 2 bases and J by 6 bases; unmatched bases: 7. CDR3 in DNA: TGTGCCAGTAGTATACCGGGACTAGCGTTGGGCAATGAGCAGTTCTTC. It specifies CASSIPGLALGNEQFF. The full variable domain, completed using reference TRBV19 and TRBJ2-1, is DGGITQSPKYLFRKEGQNVTLSCEQNLNHDAMYWYRQDPGQGLRLIYYSQIVNDFQKGDIAEGYSVSREKKESFPLTVTSAQKNPTAFYLCASSIPGLALGNEQFFGPGTRLTVL.

V is TRBV28 and J is TRBJ1-5, with no clear D. CDR1 and CDR2 (germline): MDHEN, SYDVKM. There are 12 residues in the CDR3. The V end was cut by 3 bases, the J end by 6 bases, with 6 bases between. The CDR3 sequence: CASSLGGQPQHF. The CDR3 DNA is TGTGCCAGCAGTTTGGGCGGTCAGCCCCAGCATTTT.

This clone was detected ten times or more. The chain employs TRBV12-3 or TRBV12-4 and TRBJ2-1; D possibly corresponds to TRBD1 (5 bases). This CDR3 has 12 amino acids. The germline V and J ends were trimmed by 2 bases and 10 bases, with 9 bases remaining between them. The CDR3 region is CASSLLTAEQFF. CDR3 nucleotide sequence: TGTGCCAGCAGTTTACTGACAGCCGAGCAGTTCTTC.

The chain recombines TRBV7-8 with TRBJ1-1, with 7 bases that match TRBD1. Losses at the gene ends were 3 bases for V and 5 bases for J; bases not matched to a gene: 6. In germline, CDR1 is SGHVS, CDR2 FQNEAQ. The CDR3 loop spans 14 amino acids. CDR3 coding DNA: TGTGCCAGCAGCTTCGAGGGGGCTCGGACTGAAGCTTTCTTT. It translates to CASSFEGARTEAFF.